Presented here are 2 T cell receptor beta chains from one specimen sequenced in a study of control samples from healthy donors and cancer patients. The repertoire was sequenced with immunoSEQ multiplex PCR; TCRdb's copy has only in-frame clones and lacks some. Among hundreds of thousands of clones listed, approximately 80% were seen once. The sample consisted of PBMCs. The receptors come from an older woman with lung cancer.

The V call is TRBV14, the J call TRBJ2-7, with D uncertain. The CDR3 spans 14 residues. V gave up 6 bases and J gave up 0 bases, with 12 bases separating them. The germline gives CDR1 SGHDN, CDR2 FVKESK. CDR3 DNA sequence: TGTGCCAGCAGTCGCTTCTCCAGCTCCTACGAGCAGTACTTC. Translating gives CASSRFSSSYEQYF.

V and J are TRBV6-2 or TRBV6-3 and TRBJ1-2; D possibly corresponds to TRBD1 (5 bases). V was cut by 4 bases and J by 4 bases, with 7 bases left in between. CDR3 length: 12 amino acids. Germline CDR1 reads MNHEY; CDR2 reads SVGEGT. In DNA form, the CDR3 reads TGTGCCAGCAGTTTAACAGGCTATGGCTACACCTTC. Amino acids: CASSLTGYGYTF.